The present T cell receptor (beta chain) was sequenced within a study of vaccination and CD4 T cells after COVID-19. CDR3 length equals 11 residues. Germline trimming cut 5 bases from V and 11 bases from J; bases unmatched to any gene: 9. Germline CDR1 and CDR2: DFQATT and SNEGSKA (reference sequence). Indicated treatment: 10-day PBMC culture with coronavirus spike peptide pools or control peptides (ViraFEST assay). Under the ViraFEST approach, antigen-specific T cells were expanded with peptide pools and TCRs subsequently sequenced. Both day 3 and day 7 involved replacing half of the medium with fresh IL-2 medium. Once cultured about 11 days, CD4+ T cells underwent isolation by negative selection. With the Oncomine TCR Beta short-read assay, DNA from cultured CD4+ T cells was sequenced. DNA came from CD4+ T cells after culture. TCRdb fed the PCR reads into MiXCR, producing one record per CDR3 protein. The sample carries tens of thousands of distinct CDR3 sequences, 65% to 80% recorded once.

Concerning this clonotype itself: Its antigen is still unknown.

The clonotype was recovered from a human donor who had recovered from COVID-19. The genes are TRBV20-1 and TRBJ2-7; TRBD1 matches at 7 bases. What was sequenced was CD4+ T cells from blood, cultured in vitro. CDR3: CSAQTGVTEYF. The CDR3 bases are TGCAGTGCTCAAACAGGGGTCACGGAGTACTTC.